The 9 T cell receptor beta chains below come from one sample, sequenced in a study of T cell clonality in common variable immunodeficiency. Antigens of these TCRs are unknown. Study-level findings and limits: In common variable immunodeficiency, TCR beta chains reportedly carried fewer deletions and N-nucleotide insertions.

The protocol was immunoSEQ multiplex PCR, while the TCRdb copy is restricted to in-frame clones and leaves out a portion. This sample shows roughly 39,000 clones and no singletons; under 6.5% rests with the ten largest. Sequencing input: peripheral blood mononuclear cells. These receptors were taken from a human donor with common variable immunodeficiency.

Comments on this clone: The observed sequence ends 3 residues before the CDR3 terminus, with the missing tail filled in from the germline J gene. V usage is TRBV7-8 and J usage is TRBJ2-5, with TRBD2 identical over 8 bases. The V and J ends lost 1 base and 5 bases, in that order; junction bases with no gene match: 9. Germline values: CDR1 SGHVS, CDR2 FQNEAQ. There are 16 residues in the CDR3. CDR3 bases read: TGTGCCAGCAGCTTAGTCAGCGCGGGGGGTCGGGAGACC. This gives the protein CASSLVSAGGRET. The full CDR3 sequence reads CASSLVSAGGRETQYF.

Ten or more counts support this clone. Sequencing ends 3 residues short of the CDR3 end; the germline J gene provides the rest. The V gene is TRBV19, the J gene TRBJ1-1; possible D gene TRBD1, 5 bases. The germline V gene has CDR1 LNHDA and CDR2 SQIVND (reference sequence). The CDR3 is 11 residues long. CDR3 loop: CASSQRGSAFF. CDR3 DNA, as far as it was read: TGTGCCAGTAGCCAGAGGGGATCA.

Remarks on this clone: With the read ending 3 residues before the CDR3 end, the germline J gene is used to fill in that end. J is TRBJ1-5 and V is TRBV19; D uncertain. Germline-derived CDR1 and CDR2 are LNHDA and SQIVND (reference sequence). Trimming left V 2 bases short and J 0 bases short, with 11 bases between. The CDR3 spans 16 residues. CDR3 DNA, as far as it was read: TGTGCCAGTAGTATACGGTACAGCCTTAGCAATCAGCCC. Translated: CASSIRYSLSNQP. The complete CDR3 sequence is CASSIRYSLSNQPQHF. The entire variable domain, with the rest obtained from reference TRBV19 and TRBJ1-5, is as follows: DGGITQSPKYLFRKEGQNVTLSCEQNLNHDAMYWYRQDPGQGLRLIYYSQIVNDFQKGDIAEGYSVSREKKESFPLTVTSAQKNPTAFYLCASSIRYSLSNQPQHFGDGTRLSIL.

This clone was seen at least ten times. The CDR3 reads CATWDDRVDGYTF. The CDR3 bases that were read are TGTGCCACCTGGGATGACAGGGTGGATGGC. The chain employs TRBV10-3 and TRBJ1-2; 7 nucleotides line up with TRBD1. The read is 3 residues too short to cover the CDR3 end, so that end is filled in from the germline J gene. The V gene end was trimmed by 10 bases and the J gene end by 6 bases; junction bases not matched to a gene: 11. The germline gives CDR1 ENHRY, CDR2 SYGVKD. The CDR3 sequence is 13 residues long.

Notes on this clone: The CDR3 end lies 3 residues beyond the end of the read and is filled in from the germline J gene. The V gene is TRBV11-2, the J gene TRBJ2-7; 7 bases match TRBD1. CDR3 length equals 14 residues. V shed 5 bases, J shed 0 bases, and the junction held 4 bases outside the gene matches. The germline CDR1 and CDR2 sequences are SGHAT and FQNNGV. The CDR3 bases that were read are TGTGCCAGCAGCCCACAGGGGATCTCCTACGAG. Encoded protein: CASSPQGISYE. In full, the CDR3 is CASSPQGISYEQYF.

This clone was seen at least ten times. The part of the CDR3 DNA that was read is TGTGCCAGCAGCTTATCCCGTGGGGAG. Protein sequence: CASSLSRGE. The CDR3 as a whole reads CASSLSRGELFF. The V and J genes are TRBV13 and TRBJ2-2; D gene uncertain. The read comes to an end 3 residues before the CDR3 does, leaving the germline J gene to fill in the end. Per the germline V gene, CDR1 is PRHDT and CDR2 is FYEKMQ (reference sequence). The V end lost 2 bases, the J end lost 8 bases, and 6 bases lay between the germline ends. There are 12 residues in the CDR3. The whole variable domain, remainder taken from reference TRBV13 and TRBJ2-2, is AAGVIQSPRHLIKEKRETATLKCYPIPRHDTVYWYQQGPGQDPQFLISFYEKMQSDKGSIPDRFSAQQFSDYHSELNMSSLELGDSALYFCASSLSRGELFFGEGSRLTVL.

Note on this clone: The read is 3 residues too short to cover the CDR3 end, so that end is filled in from the germline J gene. The rearrangement uses TRBV11-3 and TRBJ1-1; D is ambiguous. This CDR3 is 14 amino acids long. V gave up 2 bases and J gave up 6 bases, with 13 bases separating them. Germline V CDR1 and CDR2: SGHNT, YENEEA. CDR3 DNA (partial): TGTGCCAGCAGCTTAATCCCCCCCCCGGCTGAA. It encodes CASSLIPPPAE. The full CDR3 protein is CASSLIPPPAEAFF.

Turning to this clone: The read ends 3 residues before the CDR3 terminus; that terminus is restored from the germline J gene. The V gene is TRBV7-2, the J gene TRBJ2-3, with D unclear. CDR3 length equals 15 residues. V was cut by 4 bases and J by 1 base, with 12 bases left in between. The V gene's germline CDR1 is SGHTA and CDR2 FQGNSA. CDR3: CASSSSPGRTDTQYF. The sequenced CDR3 bases are TGTGCCAGCAGCTCAAGTCCAGGTCGCACAGATACG.

This clone has only a few counts. Read coverage stops 3 residues before the CDR3 terminus; the germline J gene supplies the remainder. The J gene is TRBJ2-2, the V gene TRBV19, with D possibly TRBD1 on 6 matching bases. The CDR3 totals 15 residues. The V end was cut by 2 bases, the J end by 7 bases, with 14 bases between. Germline lookup yields CDR1 LNHDA and CDR2 SQIVND (reference sequence). The covered CDR3 bases are TGTGCCAGTAGTATACAGCAGACCAGGGGCGGGGAG. As protein: CASSIQQTRGGE. The whole CDR3 sequence is CASSIQQTRGGELFF. Variable domain in full (rest from reference TRBV19 and TRBJ2-2): DGGITQSPKYLFRKEGQNVTLSCEQNLNHDAMYWYRQDPGQGLRLIYYSQIVNDFQKGDIAEGYSVSREKKESFPLTVTSAQKNPTAFYLCASSIQQTRGGELFFGEGSRLTVL.